The sequence of this T cell receptor beta chain was determined in a study of early T cells in non-severe SARS-CoV-2 infection. The sample holds a few counts of this clonotype. This CDR3 has 14 amino acids. V dropped 5 bases and J dropped 3 bases, with 11 bases sitting between them. Germline V gives CDR1 MGHRA, CDR2 YSYEKL. TCRdb analysed the 5' RACE reads with MiXCR anew, one entry per CDR3 protein. The sample lists 95,000 to 120,000 distinct CDR3 sequences, over 10% seen once, with 2.5% to 4% in the top ten. This chain connects TRBV4-1 to TRBJ1-5; D not resolved. The TCR comes from an adult who was a healthcare worker with PCR-confirmed SARS-CoV-2 infection or an uninfected control (not recorded which). Material for sequencing was whole blood. CDR3 in DNA: TGCGCCAGCAGCTCTCACGGGTACAATCAGCCCCAGCATTTT. It is translated as CASSSHGYNQPQHF.